The clone carrying this TCR beta chain appeared once. The data are from a study of breast tumors, draining lymph nodes, adjacent tissues. The CDR3 is 15 residues long. In germline, CDR1 is SEHNR, CDR2 FQNEAQ (reference sequence). V was clipped by 1 base and J by 2 bases, with 10 bases between them. TCRdb re-derived calls from the multiplex PCR reads in MiXCR, one entry per CDR3 protein. Of about 21,000 distinct CDR3 sequences in the sample, approximately 40% were seen once. This sequence originates from a female donor with breast cancer. Some clones in this sample may be carry-over from other donors' samples. V usage is TRBV7-9 and J usage is TRBJ2-3, with D tentatively TRBD2 (5 bases). Sequences were obtained from breast tumor tissue. CDR3 nucleotide sequence: TGTGCCAGCAGCTTAGGGCGGGCCATCACAGATACGCAGTATTTT. Translated, it gives CASSLGRAITDTQYF.